This T cell receptor (beta chain) was observed in a study of T cell responses to AZD1222 COVID-19 vaccine. Study-wide findings and caveats: Vaccine-related CD4 TCRs covered spike, predominating at 160-218 and 743-854. The peak T cell response came first, and repertoires were sampled only after it.

V lost 2 bases and J lost 11, with 23 bases in between. This CDR3 region has 16 residues. The germline CDR1 and CDR2 sequences are SEHNR and FQNEAQ (reference sequence). Assay used: immunoSEQ multiplex PCR; TCRdb lists only in-frame clones, some missing. In the table there are more than 50,000 clones, about four fifths of which are singletons. As for this clone: Its cognate antigen is unknown.

The starting material was peripheral blood, obtained on day 0 of MenACWY control vaccination. The receptor was isolated from an adult in good health. The gene calls are TRBV7-9 and TRBJ2-3, with D perhaps matching TRBD2 (5 bases). The CDR3 is CASSLPRPRGDGVQYF. CDR3 bases: TGTGCCAGCAGCTTACCGAGACCCCGGGGAGATGGAGTGCAGTATTTT.